This TCR beta chain stems from a study of blood T cell repertoires in COVID-19 (dated by TCRdb to about 2020). In terms of the full investigation: Collaborator samples came from the United States, Italy and Spain and covered acute and convalescent phases of COVID-19. The material from the prospective study consisted of cDNA or gDNA derived from T cells, B-cell-depleted T cells, or PBMCs. Deeply sampled blood TCRbeta repertoires from subjects exposed to, actively infected with, or recovered from COVID-19 were included in the dataset. A freely available public database, intended as a resource for researchers studying the immune response to SARS-CoV-2, is where the repertoires were released. The samples were drawn from two sources: the first 160 participants of the ongoing ImmuneRACE study, and approximately 1,300 subjects contributed by 6 global collaborators. A de-identified subject ID, COVID-19 status, age in years and sex were almost always included in the sample metadata. HLA class I and class II types, where available, came from metadata supplied by the sample provider rather than from assay-based typing.

The CDR3 runs 15 residues from the cysteine to the phenylalanine. Just the 45-base CDR3 DNA is kept, in frame starting at base 1. CDR1 and CDR2 are drawn from the germline V gene (reference sequence): LNHDA, SQIVND. The V end gives up 6 bases and the J end 5 bases, leaving 8 bases in the junction not matched to a gene. Whole blood was collected in K2EDTA tubes by collaborating institutions according to the institutions' own protocols. For TCRbeta analysis, collaborators shipped samples in one of three forms: frozen whole blood, isolated PBMCs, or DNA extracted from either of those sample types. Note on this clone: Its antigen remains unidentified. The input lacks base qualities; no much larger clone sits a single base away.

Broader findings and caveats from the paper: The amount of clinical and demographic metadata varied by source and participant and was provided uncurated.

TCRbeta CDR3 regions were amplified from genomic DNA by means of the immunoSEQ Assay, a bias-controlled multiplex PCR. The published analysis was carried out like this. Within the assay, amplification of reference gene primers was used to estimate how many nucleated cells each sample contained. To quantify the absolute abundance of each unique TCRbeta CDR3 rearrangement, sequence reads were collapsed and filtered. For each sample, productive Simpson clonality was calculated as the square root of Simpson's diversity index across productive rearrangements. As stored in TCRdb, this immuneACCESS dataset retains in-frame rearrangements with V and J assigned. A fraction of the clones does not appear; measured against another copy, unresolved V genes explain less than half of the discrepancy, and the remainder lacks a known reason. The D gene and trimming were derived from the DNA, and the V and J assignments and clone size from that table. This sample comprises about 180,000 clones, around 87% of them detected only once. The ten largest clones capture 2.5% to 3% of the sample.

The receptor was derived from a woman younger than 45 with active or convalescent COVID-19. The rearrangement combines TRBV19 with TRBJ1-5, with 9 junctional bases fitting TRBD1. Sequenced sample: peripheral blood. Here the CDR3 is given as CASSTGTGLYQPQHF. The DNA sequence is as follows: TGTGCCAGTAGCACCGGGACAGGGCTGTATCAGCCCCAGCATTTT.